This T cell receptor beta chain was sequenced for a study of cytomegalovirus exposure and HLA in healthy donors. The study, taken as a whole, reports: A later analysis showed TCR association rates differing by HLA locus, peaking at DRB1 and lowest at HLA-C. Most TCR sequences proved rare, with some public TCRs found in many donors. A few CMV-associated chains were confirmed in vitro to be specific for CMV antigens. A later analysis linked about 17,000 TCR beta sequences to HLA alleles at 0.05 false discovery rate.

60 Vbeta and 13 Jbeta primers were used in PCR. Data came from immunoSEQ multiplex PCR; TCRdb stores just in-frame clones and leaves some out. The sample records about 170,000 clones, around four fifths being singletons. This clone was detected only once. As yet, its antigen is unknown. What was sequenced was PBMCs. The sequence derives from a female donor in good health and CMV-seronegative.

The CDR3 is CASSQQGRTEAFF. CDR3 DNA: TGTGCCAGCAGTCAACAGGGTCGCACTGAAGCTTTCTTT. The V and J genes are TRBV27 and TRBJ1-1; possible D gene TRBD1, 6 bases. The CDR3 is 13 residues long. CDR1 and CDR2 from the germline V gene are MNHEY and SMNVEV (reference sequence). Trimming removed 5 bases from V and 4 bases from J, with 11 bases in between.